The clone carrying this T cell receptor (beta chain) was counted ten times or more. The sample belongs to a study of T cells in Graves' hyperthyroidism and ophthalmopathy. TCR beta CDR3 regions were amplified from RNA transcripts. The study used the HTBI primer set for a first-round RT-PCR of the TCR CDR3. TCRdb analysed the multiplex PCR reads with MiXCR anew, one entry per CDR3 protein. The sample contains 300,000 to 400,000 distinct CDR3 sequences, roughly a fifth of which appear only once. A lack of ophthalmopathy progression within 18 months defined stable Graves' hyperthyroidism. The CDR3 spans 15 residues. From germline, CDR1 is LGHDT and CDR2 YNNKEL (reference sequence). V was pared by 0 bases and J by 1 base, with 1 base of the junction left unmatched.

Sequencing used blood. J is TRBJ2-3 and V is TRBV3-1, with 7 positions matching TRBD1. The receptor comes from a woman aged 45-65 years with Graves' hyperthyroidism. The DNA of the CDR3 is TGTGCCAGCAGCCAAGAAGGGGGCCGCACAGATACGCAGTATTTT. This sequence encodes CASSQEGGRTDTQYF.